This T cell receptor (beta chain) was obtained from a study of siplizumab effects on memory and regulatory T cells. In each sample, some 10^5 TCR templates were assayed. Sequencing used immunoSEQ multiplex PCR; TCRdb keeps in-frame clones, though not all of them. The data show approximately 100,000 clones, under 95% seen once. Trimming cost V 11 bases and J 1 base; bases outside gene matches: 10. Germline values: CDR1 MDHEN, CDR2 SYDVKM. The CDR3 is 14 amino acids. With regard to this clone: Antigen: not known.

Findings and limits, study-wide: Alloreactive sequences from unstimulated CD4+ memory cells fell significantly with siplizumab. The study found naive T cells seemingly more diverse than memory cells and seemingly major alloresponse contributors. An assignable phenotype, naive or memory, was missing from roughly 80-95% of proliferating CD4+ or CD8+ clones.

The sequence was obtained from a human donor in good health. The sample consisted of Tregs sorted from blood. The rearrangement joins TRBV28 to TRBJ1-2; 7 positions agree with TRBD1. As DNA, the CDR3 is TGTGCCTGCTTTCGGAGGGACAGTAACTATGGCTACACCTTC. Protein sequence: CACFRRDSNYGYTF.